Below, 21 T cell receptor beta chains from the same sample are listed, as sequenced in a study of technical replicates of blood from a few donors. Assay: immunoSEQ multiplex PCR; the TCRdb copy retains only in-frame clones and omits some. The table lists about 82,000 clones, 75% to 95% of them singletons, with under 0.5% in the top ten. Sequenced sample: T cells isolated from PBMCs. The origin of the receptors is a human donor in good health.

The chain joins TRBV5-1 to TRBJ2-1; D not certain. The germline gives CDR1 SGHRS, CDR2 YFSETQ. The V end was cut by 0 bases, the J end by 7 bases, with 8 bases between. There are 13 residues in the CDR3. CDR3 amino acids: CASSLDPSNEQFF. CDR3 bases: TGCGCCAGCAGCTTGGATCCTAGTAATGAGCAGTTCTTC.

The chain is built from TRBV28 and TRBJ2-7; 11 positions match TRBD2. After removal of 10 bases from V and 1 base from J, the junction contained 3 bases not matched to a gene. The CDR3 sequence is 13 residues long. Looked up from germline, CDR1 is MDHEN and CDR2 is SYDVKM. CDR3 in amino acids: CAIASGRSYEQYF. In DNA form, the CDR3 reads TGTGCCATCGCTAGCGGGAGGTCCTACGAGCAGTACTTC.

The V and J genes are TRBV10-3 and TRBJ2-2; TRBD2 matches 11 bases. Germline-derived CDR1 and CDR2 are ENHRY and SYGVKD. This CDR3 is built from 19 residues. The ends lost 2 bases at V and 0 bases at J; junction bases unmatched: 8. In DNA form, the CDR3 reads TGTGCCATCAGTGAGGAGATAGCGGGAGGGCCTTCGAACACCGGGGAGCTGTTTTTT. This translates into CAISEEIAGGPSNTGELFF.

The chain links TRBV11-3 to TRBJ1-4; D gene ambiguous. The CDR3 spans 14 residues. Germline V gene lookup returns CDR1 SGHNT and CDR2 YENEEA. V lost 6 bases to trimming and J lost 3 bases, with 11 bases between them. The CDR3 sequence is CASSIRGANEKLFF. The CDR3 DNA reads TGTGCCAGCAGTATCCGGGGAGCTAATGAAAAACTGTTTTTT.

The CDR3 reads CASSKEAVRISYEQYF. The CDR3, as DNA: TGTGCCAGCAGCAAAGAGGCGGTTCGGATCTCCTACGAGCAGTACTTC. The chain employs TRBV21-1 and TRBJ2-7; TRBD2 is the table's D call, not checked against the DNA. TRBV21-1 constitutes a pseudogene. This CDR3 comprises 16 residues.

The V and J genes are TRBV7-3 and TRBJ2-3, with D hard to call. With 0 bases removed from V and 7 bases from J, the gap between germline ends came to 8 bases. This CDR3 spans 13 amino acids. Germline-derived CDR1 and CDR2 are SGHTA and FQGTGA. The CDR3, as DNA: TGTGCCAGCAGCTTAACGGCCTCCAATACGCAGTATTTT. Translated: CASSLTASNTQYF. The variable domain in full, completed from reference TRBV7-3 and TRBJ2-3, reads GAGVSQTPSNKVTEKGKYVELRCDPISGHTALYWYRQSLGQGPEFLIYFQGTGAADDSGLPNDRFFAVRPEGSVSTLKIQRTERGDSAVYLCASSLTASNTQYFGPGTRLTVL.

The count of this clone is one. This chain links TRBV5-1 with TRBJ2-7; 7 bases line up with TRBD1. Trimming cost V 7 bases and J 1 base; bases outside gene matches: 8. Per germline, CDR1 SGHRS and CDR2 YFSETQ. The CDR3 is made up of 14 amino acids. The CDR3 DNA reads as TGCGCCAGCGGACAGGATCCCCTTTCCTACGAGCAGTACTTC. Encoded protein: CASGQDPLSYEQYF.

The rearrangement joins TRBV9 to TRBJ2-1, with 8 nucleotides matching TRBD2. CDR1 and CDR2 from the germline V gene are SGDLS and YYNGEE. Trimming took 4 bases from V and 2 from J; bases not matched to a gene: 5. The CDR3 is 15 residues long. CDR3 in amino acids: CASSSSGPPYNEQFF. The CDR3 bases are TGTGCCAGCAGCTCTAGCGGGCCCCCCTACAATGAGCAGTTCTTC. Full variable domain (outside the CDR3, taken from reference TRBV9 and TRBJ2-1): DSGVTQTPKHLITATGQRVTLRCSPRSGDLSVYWYQQSLDQGLQFLIQYYNGEERAKGNILERFSAQQFPDLHSELNLSSLELGDSALYFCASSSSGPPYNEQFFGPGTRLTVL.

V and J are TRBV5-1 and TRBJ2-1; 13 nucleotides align to TRBD2. Germline assignment: CDR1 SGHRS and CDR2 YFSETQ. Unmatched junction bases numbered 7, after V lost 3 bases and J lost 10 bases. CDR3 length equals 15 residues. The CDR3 loop reads CASSSRTSGSSEQFF. CDR3 in DNA: TGCGCCAGCAGCTCCCGGACTAGCGGGAGTTCCGAGCAGTTCTTC.

The chain recombines TRBV11-2 with TRBJ2-1; 12 bases map to TRBD2. The germline V gene encodes CDR1 SGHAT and CDR2 FQNNGV. Unmatched junction bases numbered 12, after V lost 1 base and J lost 8 bases. The length of the CDR3 is 18 residues. Here the CDR3 DNA reads TGTGCCAGCAGCTTAGTAACTAGCGGGAGGCTTCATGGCGATGAGCAGTTCTTC. It codes for CASSLVTSGRLHGDEQFF. The full variable domain, its missing parts supplied by reference TRBV11-2 and TRBJ2-1, is EAGVAQSPRYKIIEKRQSVAFWCNPISGHATLYWYQQILGQGPKLLIQFQNNGVVDDSQLPKDRFSAERLKGVDSTLKIQPAKLEDSAVYLCASSLVTSGRLHGDEQFFGPGTRLTVL.

The chain employs TRBV4-2 and TRBJ2-7, with D possibly TRBD1 on 6 matching bases. Trimming removed 5 bases from V and 1 base from J, with 15 bases in between. Germline CDR1 reads LGHNA; CDR2 reads YNFKEQ. This CDR3 contains 15 residues. The DNA of the CDR3 is TGTGCCAGCAGCAAATGGGGGACATCGTCCTACGAGCAGTACTTC. This encodes CASSKWGTSSYEQYF.

This clone has just one count. V gene TRBV5-4 combines with J gene TRBJ2-5; 7 bases are a match to TRBD1. This CDR3 region has 16 residues. V lost 2 bases, J lost 3 bases, and 10 bases stayed unmatched. The germline CDR1 and CDR2 sequences are SGHNT and YYREEE (reference sequence). The CDR3 region is CASSFVPGQKKETQYF. Written as DNA, the CDR3 is TGTGCCAGCAGCTTCGTGCCGGGACAGAAAAAAGAGACCCAGTACTTC. Drawing the rest from reference TRBV5-4 and TRBJ2-5, the complete variable domain is ETGVTQSPTHLIKTRGQQVTLRCSSQSGHNTVSWYQQALGQGPQFIFQYYREEENGRGNFPPRFSGLQFPNYSSELNVNALELDDSALYLCASSFVPGQKKETQYFGPGTRLLVL.

This chain uses TRBV4-3 with TRBJ2-1, with 15 bases identical to TRBD2. The CDR3 is made up of 17 amino acids. The V segment lost 2 bases and the J segment 7 bases; nucleotides outside the gene matches: 6. Germline lookup yields CDR1 LGHNA and CDR2 YSLEER. The CDR3 DNA is TGCGCCAGCAGCCAATACAGGACTAGCGGGAGGGGTAATGAGCAGTTCTTC. It specifies CASSQYRTSGRGNEQFF.

The rearrangement links TRBV30 to TRBJ1-6, with 8 positions matching TRBD1. V gave up 6 bases and J gave up 7 bases; unmatched junction bases: 5. Per germline, CDR1 GTSNPN and CDR2 SVGIG (reference sequence). The CDR3 is made up of 13 amino acids. This chain's CDR3 is CACTGTGNSPLHF. For the CDR3, the DNA is TGTGCCTGTACCGGGACAGGAAATTCACCCCTCCACTTT.

The chain recombines TRBV7-8 with TRBJ1-2; perhaps TRBD1 as D (6 bases). The CDR3 totals 12 residues. Germline loops: CDR1 SGHVS, CDR2 FQNEAQ. V shed 5 bases and J shed 3 bases, with 7 bases lying between them. The CDR3 DNA reads as TGTGCCAGCAGCCGACAGGACTATGGCTACACCTTC. Amino acid sequence: CASSRQDYGYTF.

The CDR3 reads CASREGAGAGNTIYF. The CDR3 nucleotides read TGTGCCAGCAGGGAGGGGGCAGGGGCCGGAAACACCATATATTTT. J is TRBJ1-3 and V is TRBV2, with 7 bases that match TRBD1. V was clipped by 6 bases and J by 4 bases; unmatched bases: 9. Germline CDR1 is SNHLY and CDR2 is FYNNEI. The CDR3 loop spans 15 amino acids.

The V and J genes are TRBV13 and TRBJ2-1, with 9 nucleotides matching TRBD2. CDR3 size: 18 residues. Trimming took 2 bases from V and 3 from J; bases not matched to a gene: 11. Germline CDR1 and CDR2: PRHDT and FYEKMQ (reference sequence). The CDR3 DNA is TGTGCCAGCAGCTTAAGGGGGGTTAGCGGGAGAGTCTACAATGAGCAGTTCTTC. It yields the protein CASSLRGVSGRVYNEQFF.

This sequence joins TRBV10-3 and TRBJ2-7, with 8 bases that match TRBD1. V lost 11 bases and J lost 2; bases outside the gene matches: 8. CDR1 and CDR2 (germline): ENHRY, SYGVKD. The CDR3 runs 13 residues. The CDR3, as DNA: TGTGCCGCCTCGCGACAGGGGACCTACGAGCAGTACTTC. Translated: CAASRQGTYEQYF.

This chain uses TRBV7-9 with TRBJ1-4; TRBD1 matches at 10 bases. V trimming: 1 base; J trimming: 1 base; junction bases outside the gene matches: 0. The CDR3 runs 16 residues. CDR1 and CDR2 from the germline V gene are SEHNR and FQNEAQ (reference sequence). For the CDR3, the DNA is TGTGCCAGCAGCTTAGGGACAGGGGGAACTAATGAAAAACTGTTTTTT. Translating gives CASSLGTGGTNEKLFF.

This rearrangement joins TRBV7-9 to TRBJ2-7, with 7 bases lining up with TRBD2. The germline CDR1 and CDR2 sequences are SEHNR and FQNEAQ (reference sequence). V lost 1 base to trimming and J lost 3 bases; unmatched junction nucleotides: 0. The CDR3 is 13 amino acids. CDR3: CASSLGGGYEQYF. The CDR3, as DNA: TGTGCCAGCAGCTTAGGGGGGGGCTACGAGCAGTACTTC.

J is TRBJ2-7 and V is TRBV4-1; 7 bases map to TRBD2. V dropped 3 bases and J dropped 1; count of bases not matched to a gene: 12. This CDR3 region has 17 residues. Germline loops: CDR1 MGHRA, CDR2 YSYEKL. CDR3 bases: TGCGCCAGCAGCCAGGGTGGGTCTAGCGGTTCTTCCTACGAGCAGTACTTC. Translating gives CASSQGGSSGSSYEQYF.